The 20 T cell receptor beta chains listed next were all sequenced from one sample in a study of shared clonotypes between healthy human individuals. TCRdb's table, derived via immunoSEQ multiplex PCR, lists solely in-frame clones and lacks some. Altogether 2 million to 3 million clones are present, 80% to 95% being singletons, with the ten largest covering roughly 0.39%. The specimen was naive CD4+ T cells from PBMCs. As to subset: CD45RA+ positively selected. The receptors were gathered from a man in his late teens or twenties in good health. Some clones in this sample may be carry-over from other donors' samples.

For the CDR3, the DNA is TGCAGCGTTGGGCAGGGGGCGGGTAGGATCAACACCGGGGAGCTGTTTTTT. Protein sequence: CSVGQGAGRINTGELFF. The rearrangement joins TRBV29-1 to TRBJ2-2, with 8 positions matching TRBD1. V shed 4 bases and J 2 bases; nucleotides not matched to a gene: 12. The germline V gene has CDR1 SQVTM and CDR2 ANQGSEA. This CDR3 contains 17 residues.

V and J are TRBV25-1 and TRBJ2-7; 10 bases fit TRBD2. The CDR3 spans 15 residues. Germline CDR1 MGHDK, CDR2 SYGVNS. The J segment lost 2 bases and the V segment lost 7 bases, leaving 8 bases of the junction unmatched. This CDR3 is CASTSLAGGTYEQYF. The CDR3 bases are TGTGCCAGCACCTCATTAGCGGGAGGTACCTACGAGCAGTACTTC.

V is TRBV7-9 and J is TRBJ2-7, with 11 bases lining up with TRBD2. The CDR3 spans 15 residues. Germline CDR1 and CDR2: SEHNR and FQNEAQ (reference sequence). V lost 3 bases to trimming and J lost 7 bases; unmatched junction nucleotides: 8. Written as DNA, the CDR3 is TGTGCCAGCAGCTTGGCAACCGGGACTAGCGGTGAGCAGTACTTC. The encoded protein is CASSLATGTSGEQYF. Based on the CDR3 plus reference TRBV7-9 and TRBJ2-7, the full variable domain is DTGVSQNPRHKITKRGQNVTFRCDPISEHNRLYWYRQTLGQGPEFLTYFQNEAQLEKSRLLSDRFSAERPKGSFSTLEIQRTEQGDSAMYLCASSLATGTSGEQYFGPGTRLTVT.

The genes are TRBV18 and TRBJ2-7; TRBD1 might be the D (6 bases). The V end was cut by 2 bases, the J end by 2 bases, with 13 bases between. CDR3 length equals 15 residues. Looked up from germline, CDR1 is KGHSH and CDR2 is LQKENI. The DNA for the CDR3 is TGTGCCAGCTCACCATGGCCGGACAGTACCTACGAGCAGTACTTC. This gives the protein CASSPWPDSTYEQYF.

The genes are TRBV5-1 and TRBJ2-2, with TRBD2 matching over 11 bases. The CDR3 covers 16 residues. The germline CDR1 and CDR2 sequences are SGHRS and YFSETQ. V was clipped by 9 bases and J by 7 bases; unmatched bases: 14. In DNA form, the CDR3 reads TGCGCCACCCGGATTAGCGGGAGGGCCCTCTTCGGGGAGCTGTTTTTT. Its translation: CATRISGRALFGELFF.

The gene calls are TRBV2 and TRBJ1-4; D is perhaps TRBD1 (5 bases). The CDR3 extends over 13 amino acids. V was clipped by 3 bases and J by 8 bases, with 10 bases between them. Germline-derived CDR1 and CDR2 are SNHLY and FYNNEI. CDR3 sequence reads: CASSDRVTEKLFF. For the CDR3, the DNA is TGTGCCAGCAGTGACAGGGTGACCGAAAAACTGTTTTTT.

V is TRBV5-1 and J is TRBJ2-3; TRBD2 matches at 9 bases. CDR1 is SGHRS, CDR2 YFSETQ, per germline. J gave up 2 bases and V 4 bases, and 8 bases lay outside the gene matches. This CDR3 has 16 amino acids. The DNA of the CDR3 is TGCGCCAGCAGCCGGGGGGCTAGCGGGAACACAGATACGCAGTATTTT. Translating gives CASSRGASGNTDTQYF.

This chain connects TRBV7-9 to TRBJ2-3; 10 bases match TRBD1. The CDR3 is 17 amino acids. The germline V gene encodes CDR1 SEHNR and CDR2 FQNEAQ (reference sequence). After removal of 5 bases from V and 3 bases from J, the junction contained 11 bases not matched to a gene. The CDR3 DNA follows: TGTGCCAGCAGCCCGAGAGGGGACAGGGGTTGGACAGATACGCAGTATTTT. Amino acids: CASSPRGDRGWTDTQYF.

The CDR3 nucleotides read TGTGCCAGCAGGGGAGACAGGGTTGGCGAGCAGTACTTC. This codes for CASRGDRVGEQYF. V usage is TRBV2 and J usage is TRBJ2-7, with 7 nucleotides matching TRBD1. Looked up from germline, CDR1 is SNHLY and CDR2 is FYNNEI. Germline trimming cut 6 bases from V and 6 bases from J; bases unmatched to any gene: 8. CDR3 length: 13 residues.

The V and J genes are TRBV7-2 and TRBJ1-3; D unresolved. V was cut by 1 base and J by 0 bases, with 4 bases left in between. The CDR3 is 14 amino acids. CDR1 and CDR2 from the germline V gene are SGHTA and FQGNSA. The CDR3 nucleotides read TGTGCCAGCAGCTTAGGGTTCTCTGGAAACACCATATATTTT. The encoded protein is CASSLGFSGNTIYF. The full variable domain, rest sourced from reference TRBV7-2 and TRBJ1-3, is GAGVSQSPSNKVTEKGKDVELRCDPISGHTALYWYRQSLGQGLEFLIYFQGNSAPDKSGLPSDRFSAERTGGSVSTLTIQRTQQEDSAVYLCASSLGFSGNTIYFGEGSWLTVV.

About this clone: This sample includes further DNA sequences coding for the same CDR3. V usage is TRBV18 and J usage is TRBJ2-5, with D perhaps TRBD1 (8 bases). V was cut by 4 bases and J by 5 bases, with 17 bases left in between. The CDR3 sequence is 15 residues long. Germline assignment: CDR1 KGHSH and CDR2 LQKENI. The CDR3 DNA reads TGTGCCAGCTCACGACCCGGACAGGGAGGGGAGACCCAGTACTTC. This gives the protein CASSRPGQGGETQYF.

This clone has more than one count but fewer than ten. The rearrangement links TRBV18 to TRBJ1-5; TRBD1 matches 7 bases. J gave up 4 bases and V 8 bases, and 11 bases lay outside the gene matches. Germline CDR1 reads KGHSH; CDR2 reads LQKENI. There are 15 residues in the CDR3. CDR3 loop: CASRVGTVENQPQHF. The CDR3, as DNA: TGTGCCAGCAGGGTGGGGACAGTCGAGAATCAGCCCCAGCATTTT.

The sample holds a few counts of this clone. The same CDR3 arises from other DNA sequences in this sample as well. The V and J genes are TRBV28 and TRBJ2-5; 7 nucleotides align to TRBD2. This CDR3 region has 13 residues. J was trimmed by 2 bases and V by 3 bases; bases with no gene match: 0. Germline values: CDR1 MDHEN, CDR2 SYDVKM. CDR3 coding DNA: TGTGCCAGCAGTTTGGGGGGGCAAGAGACCCAGTACTTC. This translates into CASSLGGQETQYF.

The chain combines TRBV4-1 with TRBJ2-7; the match to TRBD2 covers 14 bases. The germline V gene has CDR1 MGHRA and CDR2 YSYEKL. After removal of 6 bases from V and 2 bases from J, the junction contained 6 bases not matched to a gene. The CDR3 totals 16 residues. The CDR3: CASRQQGLAGAYEQYF. The CDR3 DNA follows: TGCGCCAGCAGGCAGCAGGGACTAGCGGGAGCCTACGAGCAGTACTTC.

Written as DNA, the CDR3 is TGTGCCAGCAGTTTCACAGGACAGTATAATGAAAAACTGTTTTTT. Translation: CASSFTGQYNEKLFF. This rearrangement joins TRBV28 to TRBJ1-4; TRBD1 might be the D (6 bases). Germline assignment: CDR1 MDHEN and CDR2 SYDVKM. The germline V and J ends were trimmed by 3 bases and 4 bases, with 12 bases remaining between them. This CDR3 region has 15 residues.

The chain is built from TRBV18 and TRBJ2-2; TRBD2 is a possible D gene (6 bases). V was clipped by 4 bases and J by 4 bases, with 19 bases between them. Germline lookup yields CDR1 KGHSH and CDR2 LQKENI. This CDR3 spans 17 amino acids. CDR3 DNA: TGTGCCAGCTCACTGGCTCCGGGACCGCGGGGCACCGGGGAGCTGTTTTTT. Its translation: CASSLAPGPRGTGELFF.

V gene TRBV29-1 combines with J gene TRBJ2-4; 9 bases are shared with TRBD1. Germline lookup yields CDR1 SQVTM and CDR2 ANQGSEA. The CDR3 is made up of 15 amino acids. V lost 6 bases and J lost 1; bases outside the gene matches: 7. The CDR3 bases are TGCAGCGTGGATGGACAGGGGAGGGCCAAAAACATTCAGTACTTC. Its protein is CSVDGQGRAKNIQYF.

The chain is built from TRBV11-2 and TRBJ2-5; 10 nucleotides agree with TRBD2. CDR3 length: 18 residues. Germline CDR1 is SGHAT and CDR2 is FQNNGV. V shed 6 bases and J 2 bases; nucleotides not matched to a gene: 15. DNA of the CDR3: TGTGCCAGCAGTCAACCACTAGCGGGATCCCCCACACAAGAGACCCAGTACTTC. It yields the protein CASSQPLAGSPTQETQYF.

The rearrangement joins TRBV10-3 to TRBJ1-1; D perhaps matches TRBD1 (5 bases). CDR1 and CDR2 (germline): ENHRY, SYGVKD. V lost 11 bases to trimming and J lost 0 bases, with 13 bases between them. This CDR3 contains 13 residues. CDR3 nucleotide sequence: TGTGCCTCCACCGGGACCCTGAACACTGAAGCTTTCTTT. Translating gives CASTGTLNTEAFF.

V usage is TRBV28 and J usage is TRBJ2-2; D may match TRBD1 or TRBD2 (5 bases each). V was cut by 6 bases and J by 1 base, with 6 bases left in between. This CDR3 is built from 13 residues. The germline gives CDR1 MDHEN, CDR2 SYDVKM. The CDR3 reads CASRGENTGELFF. CDR3 in DNA: TGTGCCAGCAGGGGGGAGAACACCGGGGAGCTGTTTTTT.